This T cell receptor beta chain stems from a study of T cells in Graves' hyperthyroidism and ophthalmopathy. PBMCs were obtained from over 8.5 ml fresh peripheral blood. Only a few counts were recorded for this clonotype. No antigen is known for it. Amplified regions were TCR beta CDR3 sequences from RNA transcripts. Primed by the HTBI set, a first-round RT-PCR was run on the TCR CDR3. TCRdb reprocessed the multiplex PCR reads via MiXCR and lists one record per CDR3 protein. The repertoire includes about 760,000 distinct CDR3 sequences, over 35% of them detected once, and approximately 31% sits in the top ten. The CDR3 contains 16 residues. V trimming: 6 bases; J trimming: 6 bases; junction bases outside the gene matches: 11. Germline V gives CDR1 LNHDA, CDR2 SQIVND (reference sequence). The study's findings and limits: Among clonotypes expanded in thyroid above 0.001, most were also found in blood.

This chain connects TRBV19 to TRBJ1-6, with 7 bases identical to TRBD1. Sequences were obtained from blood. This clonotype originated in a woman in her 40s with Graves' hyperthyroidism. CDR3 sequence (DNA): TGTGCCAGTAGCCGACTGGGGGACAGTATTAATTCACCCCTCCACTTT. Amino acids: CASSRLGDSINSPLHF.